A selection of T cell receptor beta chains follows, all from one sample in a study of blood T cell repertoires in COVID-19. Some clones are missing from TCRdb's copy, which holds only in-frame ones; the method was immunoSEQ multiplex PCR. This sample carries approximately 320,000 clones, approximately 90% of them seen once, and the ten largest clones take around 8.9%. The material sequenced was PBMCs or T cells enriched from blood (not recorded which). These receptors originate from a woman in her late teens or twenties who had recovered from COVID-19. CDR3s include the opening cysteine and the closing phenylalanine or tryptophan. A D gene is named only where the DNA matches it firmly. Clone size is not always given. Where it is, it says once, few, many or a class for expanded clones.

D gene	clone size	V gene	J gene	CDR3 DNA	CDR3 protein
TRBD1	.	TRBV3-1/TRBV3-2	TRBJ1-3	TGTGCCAGCAGCCAAGATAAAAGTTGGGGACAGACCTCCCTCTCAGGAAACACCATATATTTT	CASSQDKSWGQTSLSGNTIYF
.	.	TRBV6-2/TRBV6-3	TRBJ1-5	TGTGCCAGCAGTTATCGCAGGGGAAGCCAGCCCCAGCATTTT	CASSYRRGSQPQHF
TRBD1	once	TRBV9	TRBJ1-6	TGTGCCAGCAGCGTAGGACAGGGGGAGCATTCACCCCTCCACTTT	CASSVGQGEHSPLHF
.	once	TRBV12-1	TRBJ2-1	TGTGCCAGCAGCCGCTTTAGCGGGGGGCGCCCCTACTACAATGAGCAGTTCTTC	CASSRFSGGRPYYNEQFF
.	.	TRBV7-8	TRBJ2-7	TGTGCCAGCAGCCCCAGGACTAGCAGGGGGGTCTACGAGCAGTACTTC	CASSPRTSRGVYEQYF
.	.	TRBV10-3	TRBJ1-1	TGTGCCATCAGTGAGAGAACAGGGAAGGACCTCGAGGAAGCTTTCTTT	CAISERTGKDLEEAFF
TRBD1	.	TRBV5-1	TRBJ2-7	TGCGCCAGCAGCTTGACACAGGGGGCCTACGAGCAGTACTTC	CASSLTQGAYEQYF
TRBD1	.	TRBV10-3	TRBJ1-1	TGTGCCATCAGTGCGGACAGGCAGGGGACTGAAGCTTTCTTT	CAISADRQGTEAFF
.	.	TRBV9	TRBJ2-2	TGTGCCAGCAGCGCTGTACAGGGATTGGGCACCGGGGAGCTGTTTTTT	CASSAVQGLGTGELFF
TRBD1	.	TRBV6-6	TRBJ1-6	TGTGCCAGCAGTCGTAGACTCCGGGACAGGGGGAGCTCCTATAATTCACCCCTCCACTTT	CASSRRLRDRGSSYNSPLHF
.	.	TRBV7-2	TRBJ2-3	TGTGCCAGCAGCTTAGCGGCAGGGGGCACAGATACGCAGTATTTT	CASSLAAGGTDTQYF
.	.	TRBV30	TRBJ2-5	TGTGCCTGGGACAGCGGGCCAGGGAGGACCCAGTACTTC	CAWDSGPGRTQYF
TRBD1	.	TRBV9	TRBJ1-3	TGTGCCAGCAGCGTTCACCAGGGGGAAAACACCATATATTTT	CASSVHQGENTIYF
TRBD2	.	TRBV7-9	TRBJ2-3	TGTGCCAGCAGATCCAGACTAGCGGGAATAGCAGATACGCAGTATTTT	CASRSRLAGIADTQYF
TRBD1	.	TRBV28	TRBJ1-5	TGTGCCAGCAGTTTATTATCCAGGGGGAATCAGCCCCAGCATTTT	CASSLLSRGNQPQHF